This T cell receptor (beta chain) was identified during a study of blood T cell repertoires in COVID-19. Looking at the study overall: COVID-19 samples from acute and convalescent phases originated in the United States, Italy and Spain. Nucleic acid was either cDNA or gDNA, and it came from T cells, B-cell-depleted T cells, or PBMCs.

The CDR3 consists of 16 residues. Germline values: CDR1 LNHDA, CDR2 SQIVND (reference sequence). After removal of 4 bases from V and 9 bases from J, the junction contained 11 bases not matched to a gene. Participants had their cohort set by participant-reported clinical history. Two consecutive negative NP/OP PCR tests, clearance, or resolved symptoms defined Cohort 3 recovery. Sequencing was performed with immunoSEQ multiplex PCR; in TCRdb, only in-frame clones are kept and a portion is missing. Counted here are 250,000 to 350,000 clones, about 92% occurring once; the ten biggest clones make up roughly 2.6%.

Sequencing was performed on PBMCs or T cells enriched from blood (not recorded which). V is TRBV19 and J is TRBJ1-6, with TRBD1 matching 8 bases. The sequence came from a man between 60 and 75 years old who had recovered from COVID-19. CDR3 nucleotides: TGTGCCAGTAGTACACCAGGACAGGGAATGTCTTCACCCCTCCACTTT. Its translation is CASSTPGQGMSSPLHF. The full variable domain, in which reference TRBV19 and TRBJ1-6 provide the parts outside the CDR3, is DGGITQSPKYLFRKEGQNVTLSCEQNLNHDAMYWYRQDPGQGLRLIYYSQIVNDFQKGDIAEGYSVSREKKESFPLTVTSAQKNPTAFYLCASSTPGQGMSSPLHFGNGTRLTVT.